Described below is a single TCR beta chain sequence and its context. Trimming took 3 bases from V and 7 from J, leaving 12 bases between them. The CDR3 has 13 residues. Repertoires were generated with immunoSEQ multiplex PCR, while TCRdb's copy carries only in-frame clones and drops some. The table lists 95,000 to 100,000 clones, about 90% of them singletons. These data come from a study of T cell responses to AZD1222 COVID-19 vaccine. This specimen was peripheral blood, taken on day 0 of AZD1222 vaccination. V and J are TRBV12-3 or TRBV12-4 and TRBJ1-1; D might be TRBD1 (6 bases). The TCR comes from an adult in good health. CDR3 sequence: CASSFRVDSEAFF. For the CDR3, the DNA is TGTGCCAGCAGTTTTCGGGTGGACAGTGAAGCTTTCTTT.